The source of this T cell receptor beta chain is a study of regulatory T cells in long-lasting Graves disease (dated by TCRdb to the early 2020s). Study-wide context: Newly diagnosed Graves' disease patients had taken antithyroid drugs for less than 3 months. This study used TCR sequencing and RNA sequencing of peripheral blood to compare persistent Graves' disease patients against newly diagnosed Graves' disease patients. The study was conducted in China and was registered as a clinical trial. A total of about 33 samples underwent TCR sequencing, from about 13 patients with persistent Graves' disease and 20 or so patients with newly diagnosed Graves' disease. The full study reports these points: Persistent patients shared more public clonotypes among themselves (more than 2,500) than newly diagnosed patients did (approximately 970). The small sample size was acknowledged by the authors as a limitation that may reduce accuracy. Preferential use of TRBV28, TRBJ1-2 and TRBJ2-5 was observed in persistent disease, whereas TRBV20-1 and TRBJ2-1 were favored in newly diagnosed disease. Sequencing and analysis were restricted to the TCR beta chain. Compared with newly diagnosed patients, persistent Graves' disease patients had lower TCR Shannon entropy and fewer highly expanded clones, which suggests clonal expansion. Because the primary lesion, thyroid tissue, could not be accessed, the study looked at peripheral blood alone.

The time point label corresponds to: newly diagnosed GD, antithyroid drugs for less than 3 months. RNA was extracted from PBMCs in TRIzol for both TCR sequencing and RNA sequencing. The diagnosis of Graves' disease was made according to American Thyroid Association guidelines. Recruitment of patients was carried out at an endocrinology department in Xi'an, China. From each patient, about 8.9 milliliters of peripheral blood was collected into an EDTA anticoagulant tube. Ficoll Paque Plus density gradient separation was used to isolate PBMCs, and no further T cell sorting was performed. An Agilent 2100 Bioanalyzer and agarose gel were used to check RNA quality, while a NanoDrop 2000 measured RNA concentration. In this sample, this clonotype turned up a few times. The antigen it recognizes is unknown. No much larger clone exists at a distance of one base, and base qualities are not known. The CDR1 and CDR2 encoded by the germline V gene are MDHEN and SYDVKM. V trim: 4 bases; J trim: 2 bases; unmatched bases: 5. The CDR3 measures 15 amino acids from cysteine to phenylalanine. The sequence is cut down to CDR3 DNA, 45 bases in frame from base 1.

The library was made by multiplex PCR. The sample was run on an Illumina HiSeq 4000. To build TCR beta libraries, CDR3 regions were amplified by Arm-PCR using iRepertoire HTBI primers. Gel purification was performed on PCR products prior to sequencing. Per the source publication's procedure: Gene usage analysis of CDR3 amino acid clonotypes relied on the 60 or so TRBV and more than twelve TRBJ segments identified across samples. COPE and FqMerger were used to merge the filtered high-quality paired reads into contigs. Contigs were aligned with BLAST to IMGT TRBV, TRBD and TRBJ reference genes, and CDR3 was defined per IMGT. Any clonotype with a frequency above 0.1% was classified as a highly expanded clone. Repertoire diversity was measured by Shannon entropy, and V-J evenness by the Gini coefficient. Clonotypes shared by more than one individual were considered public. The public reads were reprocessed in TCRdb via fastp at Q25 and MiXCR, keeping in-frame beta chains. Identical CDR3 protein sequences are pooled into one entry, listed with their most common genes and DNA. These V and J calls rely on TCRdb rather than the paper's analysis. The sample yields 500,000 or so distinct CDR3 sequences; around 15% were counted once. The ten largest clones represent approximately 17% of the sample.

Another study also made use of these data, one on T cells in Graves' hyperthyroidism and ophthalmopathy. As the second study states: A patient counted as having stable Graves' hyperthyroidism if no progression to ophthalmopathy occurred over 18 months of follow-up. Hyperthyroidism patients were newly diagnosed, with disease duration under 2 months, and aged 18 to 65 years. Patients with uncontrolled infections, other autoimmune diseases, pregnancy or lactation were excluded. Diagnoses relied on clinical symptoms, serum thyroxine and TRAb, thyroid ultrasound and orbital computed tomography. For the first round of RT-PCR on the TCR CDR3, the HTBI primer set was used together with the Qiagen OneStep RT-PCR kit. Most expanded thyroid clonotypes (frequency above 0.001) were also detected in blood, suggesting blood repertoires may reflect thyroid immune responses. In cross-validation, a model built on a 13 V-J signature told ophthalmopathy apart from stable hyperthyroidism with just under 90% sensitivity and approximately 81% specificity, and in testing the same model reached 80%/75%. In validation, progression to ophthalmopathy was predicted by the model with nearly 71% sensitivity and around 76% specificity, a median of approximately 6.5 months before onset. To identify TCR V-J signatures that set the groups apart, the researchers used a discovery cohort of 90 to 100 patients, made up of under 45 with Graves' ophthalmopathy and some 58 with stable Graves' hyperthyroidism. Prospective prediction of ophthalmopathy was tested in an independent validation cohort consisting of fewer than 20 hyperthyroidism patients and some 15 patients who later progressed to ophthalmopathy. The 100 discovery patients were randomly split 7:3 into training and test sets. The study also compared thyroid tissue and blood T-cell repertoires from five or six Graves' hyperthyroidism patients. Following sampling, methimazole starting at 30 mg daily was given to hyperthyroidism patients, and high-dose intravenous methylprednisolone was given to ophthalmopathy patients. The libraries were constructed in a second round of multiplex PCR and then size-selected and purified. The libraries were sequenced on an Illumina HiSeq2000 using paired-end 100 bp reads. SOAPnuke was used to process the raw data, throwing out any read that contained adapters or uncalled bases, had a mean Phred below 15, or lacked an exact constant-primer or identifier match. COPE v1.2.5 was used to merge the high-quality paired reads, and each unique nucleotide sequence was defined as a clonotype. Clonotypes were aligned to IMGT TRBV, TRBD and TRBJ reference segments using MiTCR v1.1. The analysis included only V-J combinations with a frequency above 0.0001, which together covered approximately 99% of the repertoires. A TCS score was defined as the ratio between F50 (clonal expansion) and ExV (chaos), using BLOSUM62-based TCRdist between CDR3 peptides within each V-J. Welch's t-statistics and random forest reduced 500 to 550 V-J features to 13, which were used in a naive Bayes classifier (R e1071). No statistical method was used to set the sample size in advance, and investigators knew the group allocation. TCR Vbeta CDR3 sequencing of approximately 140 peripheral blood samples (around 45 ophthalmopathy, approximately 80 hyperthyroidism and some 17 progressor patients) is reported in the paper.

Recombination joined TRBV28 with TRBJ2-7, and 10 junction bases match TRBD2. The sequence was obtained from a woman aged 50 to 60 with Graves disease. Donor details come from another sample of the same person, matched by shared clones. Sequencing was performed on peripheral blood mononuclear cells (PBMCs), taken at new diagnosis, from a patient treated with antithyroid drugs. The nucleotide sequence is TGTGCCAGCAGTTCGAGCGGGAGGGCGGCCTACGAGCAGTACTTC. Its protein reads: CASSSSGRAAYEQYF. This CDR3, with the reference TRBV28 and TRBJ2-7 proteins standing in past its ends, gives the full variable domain DVKVTQSSRYLVKRTGEKVFLECVQDMDHENMFWYRQDPGLGLRLIYFSYDVKMKEKGDIPEGYSVSREKKERFSLILESASTNQTSMYLCASSSSGRAAYEQYFGPGTRLTVT.